The T cell receptor (beta chain) under discussion was sequenced for a study of vaccination and CD4 T cells after COVID-19 (dated by TCRdb to between 2022 and 2023). Study-wide context: The convalescent cohort comprised six males and four females, including two Hispanic individuals, seven Caucasians, two Asians and one multiracial person. Post-COVID blood samples from convalescent patients were collected a median of about 110 days after diagnosis, with a range of about 35 to 161 days. For stimulating the cultures, overlapping spike peptide pools were used, derived from SARS-CoV-2 as well as from the common cold coronaviruses HCoV-NL63, HCoV-OC43 and HCoV-229E. Participants got two doses of the Pfizer-BioNTech BNT162b2 vaccine (n=8) or two doses of the Moderna mRNA-1273 vaccine (n=2). The spike-specific CD4+ TCR repertoire was compared before and after mRNA vaccination in 10 to 11 COVID-19 convalescent patients and a handful of infection-naive healthy vaccine recipients. Control cultures received a CEFX viral epitope pool as the positive control, an HIV-1 Nef peptide pool as the negative control, or no peptide. Post-vaccine blood samples were collected a median of approximately 77 days after the second vaccine dose, ranging from about 13 to 241 days. Memory CD4+ T cell crossreactivity between SARS-CoV-2 and common cold coronavirus spike proteins was assessed at the TCR clonotype level in an earlier paper using these donors. Beyond this particular receptor, the publication reports: In convalescent patients, a median around 90% of post-vaccine SARS-CoV-2-reactive clones were detected only after vaccination, suggesting vaccine-specific priming. Of the vaccine-specific clones in convalescent patients, 304 of 307, or nearly all, reacted only to SARS-CoV-2 spike and did not cross-react with common cold coronaviruses. Relatively few convalescent patients were included in the study, and early timepoints after natural infection were not analyzed. Although the median number of SARS-CoV-2-reactive clonotypes went up from roughly 23 after infection to more than 30 after vaccination, the increase was not significant.

The treatment or condition label, as the study defines it: roughly 10-day PBMC culture with coronavirus spike peptide pools or control peptides (ViraFEST assay). CD4+ T cells from unexposed donors were collected before the COVID-19 pandemic (2011-2018). The ViraFEST assay, used in the study, expanded antigen-specific T cells with peptide pools and then identified the expanded clonotypes through TCR sequencing. Each well held 2 million or so PBMCs cultured in IMDM containing around 5% human AB serum and approximately 9.8 IU/ml IL-2, with about 9.4 ug/ml peptide pools added. Half of the culture medium was replaced with fresh IL-2-containing medium on days 3 and 7. After 10 days of culture, CD4+ T cells were isolated by negative selection using the EasySep CD4+ T cell isolation kit. As cell number allowed, CD4+ T cells from unexposed donors were tested for reactivity to SARS-CoV-2 S and N and to four common cold coronavirus spike pools. Ficoll-Paque Plus gradient centrifugation was used to isolate PBMCs from whole blood, and the isolated PBMCs were then either used fresh or cryopreserved at -140C. Culture conditions were generally each tested in triplicate wells. Leukapheresis product for the unexposed donors was bought commercially.

Libraries were prepared through PCR. DNA from cultured CD4+ T cells underwent TCR sequencing with the Oncomine TCR Beta short-read assay at the Johns Hopkins FTIC core. The QIAamp micro DNA kit was used to extract genomic DNA from the cultured CD4+ T cells. Oncomine TCR Beta libraries made from cultured CD4+ T cells were pooled using unique dual indexes and sequenced on an Illumina iSeq 100. Concerning the study's data processing: Non-productive sequences were removed, and CDR3s that did not start with C, did not end with F or W, or were shorter than 7 amino acids were discarded. The MANAFEST web application identified antigen-specific clonotypes by comparing peptide-stimulated wells against reference wells and other culture wells. For a clone to be called positive, the clone needed an FDR below 0.05, an odds ratio above 5, and a productive frequency above 0.1% in at least two of three replicate wells. A clonotype was classed as cross-reactive if the clonotype showed significant expansion both in SARS-CoV-2 spike wells and in at least one common cold coronavirus spike condition. CDR3 homology was assessed with Levenshtein distances (stringdist) and unrooted phylogenetic trees (ape) in R version 3.6.1. The public reads were quality trimmed at Q25 with fastp and then assembled into clones with MiXCR by TCRdb, keeping productive beta chains. Merged by CDR3 protein, the rows form single entries marked with the most common genes and DNA. The V and J calls and clone size are TCRdb's, not the authors'. Here the sample has 4,700 or so distinct CDR3 sequences; 42% occur a single time. The biggest ten clones account for around two fifths of the sample.

As to this clonotype: This receptor's antigen is unknown. No much larger clone exists at a distance of one base, and base qualities are not known.

Taken from the germline V gene, the CDR1 and CDR2 loops are SGHVS and FQNEAQ. Trimming removed 1 base from V and 1 base from J, leaving 13 bases between the germline ends. The CDR3 sequence holds 16 residues, the cysteine and phenylalanine included. Just the 48-base CDR3 DNA is kept, in frame starting at base 1. This clonotype originated in a human donor in good health. Sequencing input: CD4+ T cells from blood, cultured in vitro. The chain uses TRBV7-8 and TRBJ1-1; no confident D gene assignment can be made. The CDR3 reads as follows: CASSLGIGKKNTEAFF. The sequence in DNA is TGTGCCAGCAGCTTAGGTATTGGGAAAAAGAACACTGAAGCTTTCTTT.